Each of the 27 T cell receptor beta chains below was sequenced from the same sample in a study of blood T cells in healthy people across ages. For the second PCR, which ran for about 7 to 11 cycles, a sample-barcoded 5' primer and a J-beta primer mix were used. MiXCR, run by TCRdb on the 5' RACE reads, gives a single entry per CDR3 protein. This sample yields over 1,500,000 distinct CDR3 sequences, of which around 48% are seen a single time; approximately 2.1% belongs to the top ten. The specimen sequenced was blood. All receptors derive from a woman aged 35 to 49 in good health.

The V and J genes are TRBV7-2 and TRBJ1-1, with TRBD1 as a possible D gene (6 bases). The germline V gene encodes CDR1 SGHTA and CDR2 FQGNSA. Trimming shortened V by 4 bases and J by 9 bases, and 15 bases separated the two germline ends. CDR3 length equals 13 residues. The CDR3 sequence: CASSSARGRKAFF. DNA for the CDR3: TGTGCCAGCAGCTCAGCCCGGGGGCGCAAAGCTTTCTTT.

The chain combines TRBV4-3 with TRBJ1-6; D perhaps matches TRBD1 (6 bases). CDR1 is LGHNA and CDR2 is YSLEER in the germline V gene. V was cut by 0 bases and J by 6 bases, with 12 bases left in between. The CDR3 runs to 16 residues. CDR3 DNA: TGCGCCAGCAGCCAAGAGGTACAGGGACTTAATTCACCCCTCCACTTT. Protein product: CASSQEVQGLNSPLHF.

The rearrangement uses TRBV29-1 and TRBJ1-2, with TRBD1 as a possible D gene (5 bases). Looked up from germline, CDR1 is SQVTM and CDR2 is ANQGSEA. Trimming shortened V by 7 bases and J by 7 bases, and 16 bases separated the two germline ends. This CDR3 region has 12 residues. The CDR3 DNA follows: TGCAGCGGATTGGAGACAGTGGGTGGCTACACCTTC. Translated, it gives CSGLETVGGYTF.

This chain links TRBV14 with TRBJ2-1; TRBD2 aligns across 7 bases. The V segment lost 5 bases and the J segment 6 bases; nucleotides outside the gene matches: 13. The germline V gene has CDR1 SGHDN and CDR2 FVKESK. This CDR3 spans 16 amino acids. The CDR3 nucleotides read TGTGCCAGCAGCTATCAGACTAGCATAAGGGTCAATGAGCAGTTCTTC. Protein sequence: CASSYQTSIRVNEQFF.

This clonotype was observed many times. This chain links TRBV10-3 with TRBJ2-3; TRBD1 aligns across 9 bases. V was pared by 6 bases and J by 6 bases, with 13 bases of the junction left unmatched. Per germline, CDR1 ENHRY and CDR2 SYGVKD. CDR3 length: 16 residues. The CDR3 DNA sequence: TGTGCCATCAGCCAGGGCCCGACCGGACAGGGGGATACGCAGTATTTT. Translation: CAISQGPTGQGDTQYF.

The V and J genes are TRBV12-3 or TRBV12-4 and TRBJ2-1; D perhaps matches TRBD2 (6 bases). The CDR3 runs to 13 residues. Between the trimmed V and J ends, which lost 7 bases and 4 bases, there was a span of 11 bases. This CDR3 reads CASTRGYYNEQFF. The CDR3 DNA sequence: TGTGCCAGCACCCGGGGGTATTACAATGAGCAGTTCTTC.

This chain links TRBV7-2 with TRBJ2-5; D uncertain. This CDR3 has 14 amino acids. Trimming pared 8 bases from V and 5 bases from J, leaving 18 bases between. CDR1 is SGHTA and CDR2 is FQGNSA in the germline V gene. This CDR3 is CASSTGPAYETQYF. In DNA form, the CDR3 reads TGTGCCAGCTCCACCGGGCCAGCTTATGAGACCCAGTACTTC.

The chain links TRBV5-5 to TRBJ1-1; 8 nucleotides agree with TRBD1. Germline-derived CDR1 and CDR2 are SGHKS and YYEKEE (reference sequence). The CDR3 has 15 residues. V lost 3 bases and J lost 5; bases outside the gene matches: 9. This CDR3 reads CASSSRDRRTTEAFF. The CDR3 region has the DNA TGTGCCAGCAGCTCGCGGGACAGGCGAACGACTGAAGCTTTCTTT.

The chain recombines TRBV27 with TRBJ1-5, with D possibly matching TRBD1 (5 bases). The CDR3 is 14 amino acids. V lost 8 bases and J 10 bases, leaving 21 bases between the germline ends. Germline CDR1 MNHEY, CDR2 SMNVEV (reference sequence). CDR3 amino acids: CASPARGIFNPQHF. CDR3 nucleotide sequence: TGTGCCAGCCCCGCCCGGGGGATATTTAATCCCCAGCATTTT.

The chain combines TRBV13 with TRBJ1-1, with unresolved D. Trimming left V 4 bases short and J 1 base short, with 16 bases between. Germline assignment: CDR1 PRHDT and CDR2 FYEKMQ (reference sequence). The CDR3 runs to 16 residues. Written as DNA, the CDR3 is TGTGCCAGCAGCTCCCACGACGTGGCTCCGAACACTGAAGCTTTCTTT. As protein: CASSSHDVAPNTEAFF.

V gene TRBV4-2 combines with J gene TRBJ1-4; D gene unclear. The CDR3 is 16 amino acids. The germline CDR1 and CDR2 sequences are LGHNA and YNFKEQ. The ends were cut back, 4 bases at V and 5 bases at J, with 17 bases in the middle. In nucleotides, the CDR3 is TGTGCCAGCAGCCCCGAGGAAGGGAGGAAAAATGAAAAACTGTTTTTT. Translating it yields CASSPEEGRKNEKLFF.

The chain links TRBV20-1 to TRBJ2-5; TRBD2 aligns across 7 bases. The J call may be mistaken, given a closer DNA end match to TRBJ2-7. CDR3 length equals 14 residues. The V gene's germline CDR1 is DFQATT and CDR2 SNEGSKA (reference sequence). The CDR3 here is CSAPSRESYYEQYF. In DNA form, the CDR3 reads TGCAGTGCTCCCTCGCGGGAGTCCTACTACGAGCAGTACTTC.

J is TRBJ2-7 and V is TRBV4-3, with TRBD2 matching over 7 bases. The CDR3 is 15 amino acids. Germline-derived CDR1 and CDR2 are LGHNA and YSLEER. The ends lost 4 bases at V and 2 bases at J; junction bases unmatched: 8. The CDR3: CASSPQTSPAYEQYF. In DNA form, the CDR3 reads TGCGCCAGCAGCCCACAGACTAGCCCAGCCTACGAGCAGTACTTC.

The chain uses TRBV6-1 and TRBJ2-3; TRBD2 aligns across 9 bases. The CDR3 spans 16 residues. J lost 6 bases, V lost 8 bases, and 15 bases had no gene match. Germline-derived CDR1 and CDR2 are MNHNS and SASEGT. For the CDR3, the DNA is TGTGCCAGCGCGATCCGTATGCAGCGGGGGGCCGATACGCAGTATTTT. Translating gives CASAIRMQRGADTQYF.

The CDR3 sequence is CASSHPDRRETQYF. The CDR3 DNA is TGTGCCAGCAGCCACCCGGACAGGCGGGAGACCCAGTACTTC. The chain joins TRBV14 to TRBJ2-5, with 7 nucleotides matching TRBD1. J was trimmed by 5 bases and V by 3 bases; bases with no gene match: 6. The germline V gene encodes CDR1 SGHDN and CDR2 FVKESK. This CDR3 region has 14 residues.

In its sample, this clonotype was seen a few times. V is TRBV4-3 and J is TRBJ1-2; 7 bases align to TRBD1. V shed 2 bases, J shed 5 bases, and the junction held 2 bases outside the gene matches. The CDR3 has 13 amino acids. CDR1 is LGHNA and CDR2 is YSLEER in the germline V gene. The CDR3 here is CASSQKQGYGYTF. Here the CDR3 DNA reads TGCGCCAGCAGCCAAAAACAGGGGTATGGCTACACCTTC.

This clonotype has more than one count but fewer than ten. The genes are TRBV6-5 and TRBJ2-7, with a weak D call TRBD1 (5 bases). Germline-derived CDR1 and CDR2 are MNHEY and SVGAGI. V lost 0 bases, J lost 6 bases, and 12 bases lay in between. The CDR3 has 14 residues. CDR3 nucleotide sequence: TGTGCCAGCAGTTACTCAGGGGCTAACGGCGAGCAGTACTTC. Its protein product is CASSYSGANGEQYF.

Regarding this clonotype: At one end, the junction sequence differs from germline, possibly due to a read error. CDR3 residues: CASGLLENPADTQYF. Written as DNA, the CDR3 is TGTGCCAGCGGCTTGTTGGAGAATCCTGCAGATACGCAGTATTTT. V gene TRBV5-5 combines with J gene TRBJ2-3; D call uncertain. There are 15 residues in the CDR3. Germline CDR1 is SGHKS and CDR2 is YYEKEE (reference sequence).

The genes are TRBV7-6 and TRBJ2-7, with 12 nucleotides matching TRBD1. CDR1 and CDR2 (germline): SGHVS, FNYEAQ. This CDR3 spans 16 amino acids. The J segment lost 3 bases and the V segment lost 4 bases, leaving 7 bases of the junction unmatched. CDR3 in DNA: TGTGCCAGCAGCTCTCGCGGGACAGGGGGCGGCTACGAGCAGTACTTC. Its translation: CASSSRGTGGGYEQYF.

In the case of this clonotype: Germline and junction disagree at one end, which may indicate a read error. The genes are TRBV20-1 and TRBJ2-3; TRBD2 matches at 8 bases. Looked up from germline, CDR1 is DFQATT and CDR2 is SNEGSKA (reference sequence). This CDR3 comprises 17 residues. The CDR3: CGARVPLLAAFTDTQYF. The CDR3 bases are TGCGGTGCTAGAGTCCCCCTACTAGCGGCGTTCACAGATACGCAGTATTTT.

This clonotype was observed a single time. V gene TRBV21-1 combines with J gene TRBJ2-4; TRBD1, the D gene given by the table, was not confirmed from the DNA. TRBV21-1 is shown as a pseudogene. The CDR3 contains 19 residues. For the CDR3, the DNA is TGTGCCAGCAGCCTCCGGACCGGGACCAGGAATCTAGCCAAAAACATTCAGTACTTC. It encodes CASSLRTGTRNLAKNIQYF.

The chain recombines TRBV24-1 with TRBJ2-2, with D unclear. Trimming took off 1 base at V and 9 bases at J, with 11 bases between the two ends. CDR1 and CDR2 from the germline V gene are KGHDR and SFDVKD. The CDR3 consists of 14 residues. Here the CDR3 DNA reads TGTGCCACCAGTGATTTCACGGTATCTAGGGAGCTGTTTTTT. This encodes CATSDFTVSRELFF.

The chain combines TRBV10-3 with TRBJ2-7; the D gene is possibly TRBD2 (6 bases). Deletions cut 0 bases from V and 2 bases from J, with 11 bases between. CDR3 length: 15 residues. Germline lookup yields CDR1 ENHRY and CDR2 SYGVKD. CDR3 loop: CAISESGGETYEQYF. In DNA, the CDR3 is TGTGCCATCAGTGAGTCGGGCGGGGAGACCTACGAGCAGTACTTC.

This rearrangement joins TRBV18 to TRBJ1-1; TRBD1 is a possible D gene (5 bases). The CDR3 covers 15 residues. V was pared by 6 bases and J by 4 bases, with 18 bases between. CDR1 and CDR2 from the germline V gene are KGHSH and LQKENI. CDR3 amino acids: CASSPKGSGSTEAFF. CDR3 DNA: TGTGCCAGCTCGCCTAAGGGGTCAGGGAGCACTGAAGCTTTCTTT. The variable domain in full, completed from reference TRBV18 and TRBJ1-1, reads NAGVMQNPRHLVRRRGQEARLRCSPMKGHSHVYWYRQLPEEGLKFMVYLQKENIIDESGMPKERFSAEFPKEGPSILRIQQVVRGDSAAYFCASSPKGSGSTEAFFGQGTRLTVV.

The DNA of the CDR3 is TGTGCCAGCATCACCGGGACAGAAAGCCAAGAGACCCAGTACTTC. The encoded protein is CASITGTESQETQYF. The rearrangement joins TRBV28 to TRBJ2-5; 7 bases line up with TRBD1. Germline loops: CDR1 MDHEN, CDR2 SYDVKM. The CDR3 contains 15 residues. V shed 7 bases, J shed 1 base, and the junction held 9 bases outside the gene matches.

The rearrangement joins TRBV28 to TRBJ1-2; D call uncertain. CDR1 is MDHEN and CDR2 is SYDVKM in the germline V gene. CDR3 length: 15 amino acids. Trimming took off 5 bases at V and 8 bases at J, with 21 bases between the two ends. CDR3 loop: CASSIYVANLFGYTF. The DNA for the CDR3 is TGTGCCAGCAGTATTTATGTGGCCAACCTTTTCGGCTACACCTTC.

This clonotype was counted between two and nine times. The chain carries TRBV10-3 and TRBJ1-5; 7 bases map to TRBD1. This CDR3 comprises 13 residues. In germline, CDR1 is ENHRY, CDR2 SYGVKD. V lost 4 bases, J lost 6 bases, and 3 bases stayed unmatched. The CDR3 nucleotides read TGTGCCATCAGTGGACAGGGCGCTCAGCCCCAGCATTTT. This gives the protein CAISGQGAQPQHF.